A selection of T cell receptor beta chains follows, all from one sample in a study of cytomegalovirus exposure and HLA in healthy donors. Data came from immunoSEQ multiplex PCR; TCRdb stores just in-frame clones and leaves some out. The table has 100,000 to 150,000 clones, 89% seen once. Sequenced material: PBMCs. These TCRs come from a woman aged 18-35 years in good health and CMV-seronegative. CDR3s include the opening cysteine and the closing phenylalanine or tryptophan. Each record gives: D gene, V gene, J gene, clone size, CDR3 DNA, CDR3 protein. The D gene is left open where the match is weak. Size is omitted from some rows. Given values are once, few, many or a class for expanded clones.

d_call: NA; v_call: TRBV2; j_call: TRBJ2-2; clone_size: NA; cdr3_nt: TGTGCCAGCAGTGACTCAGGGGGGGAGCTGTTTTTT; cdr3_aa: CASSDSGGELFF
d_call: NA; v_call: TRBV7-9; j_call: TRBJ2-7; clone_size: few; cdr3_nt: TGTGCCAGCAGCTTAAGTCTAGGCAGCGACGAGCAGTACTTC; cdr3_aa: CASSLSLGSDEQYF
d_call: TRBD1; v_call: TRBV28; j_call: TRBJ2-3; clone_size: NA; cdr3_nt: TGTGCCAGCAGCCATTACCTGACCCAAGGGACAGGGAAAGATACGCAGTATTTT; cdr3_aa: CASSHYLTQGTGKDTQYF
d_call: NA; v_call: TRBV27; j_call: TRBJ1-1; clone_size: NA; cdr3_nt: TGTGCCAGCAGTTTATGGGGAGATAACACTGAAGCTTTCTTT; cdr3_aa: CASSLWGDNTEAFF
d_call: NA; v_call: TRBV11-1; j_call: TRBJ2-1; clone_size: NA; cdr3_nt: TGTGCCAGCAGCTTTGGGTCCGGGACTGGGTCGACCAATGAGCAGTTCTTC; cdr3_aa: CASSFGSGTGSTNEQFF
d_call: NA; v_call: TRBV27; j_call: TRBJ2-1; clone_size: NA; cdr3_nt: TGTGCCAGCAGTTTACGGAGGGTGTTTGTCGACAATGAGCAGTTCTTC; cdr3_aa: CASSLRRVFVDNEQFF
d_call: TRBD2; v_call: TRBV4-2; j_call: TRBJ2-1; clone_size: NA; cdr3_nt: TGTGCCAGCAGCCAAAGCTCTAGCGGGGGGTACAATGAGCAGTTCTTC; cdr3_aa: CASSQSSSGGYNEQFF
d_call: NA; v_call: TRBV7-2; j_call: TRBJ2-1; clone_size: NA; cdr3_nt: TGTGCCAGCACCCCTGTACGAGTGAACAATGAGCAGTTCTTC; cdr3_aa: CASTPVRVNNEQFF
d_call: NA; v_call: TRBV6-5; j_call: TRBJ1-3; clone_size: NA; cdr3_nt: TGTGCCAGCAGTCCCATCGGGGGAGGAAACACCATATATTTT; cdr3_aa: CASSPIGGGNTIYF
d_call: TRBD2; v_call: TRBV5-1; j_call: TRBJ2-3; clone_size: NA; cdr3_nt: TGCGCCAGCAGCTTGGAAGGGCGGGGGGGCACAGATACGCAGTATTTT; cdr3_aa: CASSLEGRGGTDTQYF
d_call: TRBD2; v_call: TRBV4-2; j_call: TRBJ2-1; clone_size: NA; cdr3_nt: TGTGCCAGCAGCCAAGCCCGGACTAGCTCCTACAATGAGCAGTTCTTC; cdr3_aa: CASSQARTSSYNEQFF
d_call: TRBD1; v_call: TRBV7-2; j_call: TRBJ1-2; clone_size: NA; cdr3_nt: TGTGCCAGCAGCCGGGGACAGAGCTATGGCTACACCTTC; cdr3_aa: CASSRGQSYGYTF
d_call: NA; v_call: TRBV11-2; j_call: TRBJ2-1; clone_size: once; cdr3_nt: TGTGCCAGCAGCACCCGCCGGACAGAACTATATCCCTACAATGAGCAGTTCTTC; cdr3_aa: CASSTRRTELYPYNEQFF
d_call: TRBD2; v_call: TRBV6-5; j_call: TRBJ2-3; clone_size: once; cdr3_nt: TGTGCCAGCAAGAGGACCGGGACTAGTTCGGATACGCAGTATTTT; cdr3_aa: CASKRTGTSSDTQYF
d_call: NA; v_call: TRBV28; j_call: TRBJ1-4; clone_size: NA; cdr3_nt: TGTGCCAGCACCCAGGTAGAAAAACTGTTTTTT; cdr3_aa: CASTQVEKLFF
d_call: NA; v_call: TRBV28; j_call: TRBJ1-5; clone_size: once; cdr3_nt: TGTGCCAGCAACCAAGGACAGAACGATTTTCAGCCCCAGCATTTT; cdr3_aa: CASNQGQNDFQPQHF
d_call: TRBD1; v_call: TRBV18; j_call: TRBJ1-1; clone_size: NA; cdr3_nt: TGTGCCAGCTCACAACAGGGGGCCGGGACTGAAGCTTTCTTT; cdr3_aa: CASSQQGAGTEAFF
d_call: NA; v_call: TRBV6-1; j_call: TRBJ1-2; clone_size: NA; cdr3_nt: TGTGCCACCCGCGAAGAGACCTTC; cdr3_aa: CATREETF
d_call: TRBD2; v_call: TRBV28; j_call: TRBJ2-1; clone_size: NA; cdr3_nt: TGTGCCAGCAGTTCGCGGGAGGTGGAGTTCTTC; cdr3_aa: CASSSREVEFF
d_call: TRBD2; v_call: TRBV28; j_call: TRBJ2-3; clone_size: NA; cdr3_nt: TGTGCCAGCAGTTTCAGTAGCGGGGGGCAAGATACGCAGTATTTT; cdr3_aa: CASSFSSGGQDTQYF
d_call: NA; v_call: TRBV11-3; j_call: TRBJ2-3; clone_size: NA; cdr3_nt: TGTGCCAGCAGCCTGGGAGGCCCGGATACGCAGTATTTT; cdr3_aa: CASSLGGPDTQYF
d_call: TRBD1; v_call: TRBV19; j_call: TRBJ2-6; clone_size: NA; cdr3_nt: TGTGCCAGTAGTAGGGACAGGGGAGCTGGGGCCAACGTCCTGACTTTC; cdr3_aa: CASSRDRGAGANVLTF
d_call: NA; v_call: TRBV7-9; j_call: TRBJ1-2; clone_size: NA; cdr3_nt: TGTGCCAGCAGCCTTTTAGGGAGCTATGGCTACACCTTC; cdr3_aa: CASSLLGSYGYTF
d_call: NA; v_call: TRBV5-4; j_call: TRBJ2-3; clone_size: NA; cdr3_nt: TGTGCCAGCAGCCCTCGAGACAGGGAGGGCACAGATACGCAGTATTTT; cdr3_aa: CASSPRDREGTDTQYF